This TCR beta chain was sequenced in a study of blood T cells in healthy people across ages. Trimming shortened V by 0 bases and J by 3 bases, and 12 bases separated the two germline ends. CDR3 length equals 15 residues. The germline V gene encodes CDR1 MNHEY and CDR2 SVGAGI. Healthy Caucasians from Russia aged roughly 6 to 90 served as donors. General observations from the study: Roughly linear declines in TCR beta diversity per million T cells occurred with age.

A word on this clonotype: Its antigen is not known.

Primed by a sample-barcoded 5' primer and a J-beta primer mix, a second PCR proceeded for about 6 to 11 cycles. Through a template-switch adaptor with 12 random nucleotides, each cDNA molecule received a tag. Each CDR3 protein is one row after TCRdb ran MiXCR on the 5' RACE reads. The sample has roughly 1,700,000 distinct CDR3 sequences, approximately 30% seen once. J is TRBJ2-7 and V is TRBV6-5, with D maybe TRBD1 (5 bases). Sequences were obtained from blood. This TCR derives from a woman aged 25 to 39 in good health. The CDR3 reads CASSYSFQGSYEQYF. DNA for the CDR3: TGTGCCAGCAGTTACTCTTTCCAGGGCAGCTACGAGCAGTACTTC.